Shown below are 5 T cell receptor beta chains from a single sample sequenced in a study of PD-1 blockade in classical Hodgkin lymphoma. Here immunoSEQ multiplex PCR was the method, and the copy in TCRdb shows in-frame clones only, minus some. The data contain just under 20,000 clones, 88% of them singletons. Specified time point: cycle 4 day 1 (C4D1), after 6 weeks of nivolumab. Following autologous stem cell transplantation, relapse occurred in every patient, and exposure to brentuximab vedotin varied. After thawing, PBMCs were subjected to magnetic negative selection to isolate CD8+ T cells. The sequences come from CD8+ T cells from blood, collected before the fourth cycle of nivolumab. These receptors were taken from a human donor with classical Hodgkin lymphoma.

This chain joins TRBV6-5 and TRBJ1-3; no definite D call. This CDR3 is built from 15 residues. Trimming pared 6 bases from V and 0 bases from J, leaving 12 bases between. CDR1 MNHEY and CDR2 SVGAGI come from the germline V gene. The CDR3 protein is CASRLGSGSGNTIYF. CDR3 DNA sequence: TGTGCCAGCAGGCTCGGGTCGGGCTCTGGAAACACCATATATTTT.

This chain links TRBV11-2 with TRBJ2-7; D may be TRBD1 (6 bases). From germline, CDR1 is SGHAT and CDR2 FQNNGV. V shed 4 bases and J shed 2 bases, with 18 bases lying between them. This CDR3 comprises 16 residues. The CDR3 loop reads CASSSWTERITYEQYF. The CDR3 DNA sequence: TGTGCCAGCAGCTCATGGACAGAAAGAATCACCTACGAGCAGTACTTC.

This rearrangement joins TRBV15 to TRBJ2-5, with D uncertain. This CDR3 has 15 residues. V was cut by 0 bases and J by 5 bases, with 13 bases left in between. Germline V gene sequence: CDR1 LNHNV, CDR2 YYDKDF (reference sequence). The CDR3 loop is CATSRDMTPQETQYF. The CDR3 DNA reads as TGTGCCACCAGCAGAGATATGACCCCTCAGGAGACCCAGTACTTC. The complete variable domain, with remaining parts taken from reference TRBV15 and TRBJ2-5, reads DAMVIQNPRYQVTQFGKPVTLSCSQTLNHNVMYWYQQKSSQAPKLLFHYYDKDFNNEADTPDNFQSRRPNTSFCFLDIRSPGLGDTAMYLCATSRDMTPQETQYFGPGTRLLVL.

V and J are TRBV5-1 and TRBJ1-1, with 7 bases identical to TRBD1. Germline trimming cut 4 bases from V and 0 bases from J; bases unmatched to any gene: 6. Germline-derived CDR1 and CDR2 are SGHRS and YFSETQ. The CDR3 consists of 15 residues. The CDR3 DNA is TGCGCCAGCAGCCCGGGGGACAGAGTGAACACTGAAGCTTTCTTT. Amino acid sequence: CASSPGDRVNTEAFF.

The V call is TRBV7-8, the J call TRBJ2-7, with 8 bases matching TRBD2. Trimming took 5 bases from V and 5 from J; bases not matched to a gene: 8. CDR3 length: 14 amino acids. The V gene's germline CDR1 is SGHVS and CDR2 FQNEAQ. Here the CDR3 reads CASSPGGGIHEQYF. CDR3 DNA sequence: TGTGCCAGCAGCCCCGGGGGGGGGATCCACGAGCAGTACTTC.